This record looks at one T cell receptor beta chain sequence and its context. The clone's antigen remains unknown. Per-nucleotide qualities are absent, and no much larger clonotype sits a single base away. CDR1 and CDR2 (LNHNV, YYDKDF) derive from the germline V gene (reference sequence). V was cut back by 0 bases and J by 1 base, leaving a gap of 13 bases between them. The CDR3 runs 17 amino acids, cysteine and phenylalanine included. CDR3 DNA only is kept here, 51 bases in frame from base 1. The treatment or condition label for this specimen denotes: about 20 received Ad26.COV2.S at low or high dose, single or two shots; about five received placebo; per-sample allocation not given. Repertoires of vaccine and placebo recipients were sequenced from samples taken on day 63 after the first injection. Cohort 1b enrolled roughly 25 adults aged 18-55 years at a single site in Boston, USA, between 29 July and 7 August 2020. As a vaccine, Ad26.COV2.S was a replication-incompetent adenovirus type 26 vector that expressed a prefusion-stabilized SARS-CoV-2 spike protein derived from the original Wuhan strain.

The sample comes from a study of Ad26.COV2.S vaccination and SARS-CoV-2 variants listed by TCRdb under 2021. In terms of the full investigation: Vaccine-arm donors came from COV1001, a multicentre, randomized, double-blind, placebo-controlled phase I-IIa trial of Ad26.COV2.S in healthy adults. Dosing of Ad26.COV2.S was intramuscular, at either 5x10^10 or 1x10^11 viral particles, delivered as one shot or as two shots spaced 56 days apart. Participants in the trial were split at random into five groups of five each, receiving low-dose or high-dose Ad26.COV2.S once or twice, or else placebo on both occasions. Investigators did not know the trial group allocation while performing experiments and assessing outcomes. A total of 32 samples were included in the TCR-sequenced set, comprising 19 Ad26.COV2.S vaccine recipients, 5 placebo recipients and 8 SARS-CoV-2 convalescent individuals. TCRbeta repertoire sequencing was used to assess the specificity and breadth of SARS-CoV-2-reactive T cell receptors after Ad26.COV2.S vaccination.

On the study overall, not on this receptor specifically: Comparing responses between vaccine doses or regimens was not something the study was powered to do. Substantial breadth of spike-specific CD8+ and CD4+ T cell responses was reported after vaccination. Higher spike-specific TCR breadth was observed in Ad26.COV2.S recipients than in placebo recipients (P = 0.0014). Vaccine and placebo recipients had comparable non-spike TCR breadth, which fits with the vaccine containing only spike. The authors noted that the TCR breadth and depth analyses may have underestimated total T cell responses.

The immunoSEQ Assay was used to sequence TCRbeta CDR3 regions. After extraction, genomic DNA underwent amplification by bias-controlled multiplex PCR, followed by high-throughput sequencing. The source study handled its data this way. To quantify the absolute abundance of every unique TCRbeta CDR3 region, sequences were collapsed and filtered. T cell fraction was estimated by normalizing TCRbeta template counts to usable DNA, with usable DNA measured through amplification of reference genes found in all nucleated cells. Repertoire TCRs were annotated as SARS-CoV-2-specific by exact matching of V gene, CDR3 amino acid sequence and J gene to a known reactive TCR set. MIRA supplied the reference SARS-CoV-2 TCR set, which was filtered for enrichment in COVID-19-positive ImmuneCODE repertoires so that public or cross-reactive TCRs were removed. Based on the MIRA antigens, annotated TCRs were further analysed at the level of specific ORF or position within ORF. Breadth was defined as the number of annotated unique rearrangements divided by the total number of unique productive rearrangements, and depth was defined as the summed frequency of the annotated unique rearrangements. TCR breadth was compared between groups using two-sided Wilcoxon rank-sum tests. TCRdb holds this immuneACCESS table with in-frame rearrangements only. Some clones are missing; in checked studies, unresolved V genes explain under half, and the rest has no known cause. From that table come the V and J calls and clone size; the DNA was used to work out D and trimming. In this sample the table shows 350,000 to 400,000 clones, less than 90% of which occur a single time. 3.5% of the sample is held by the ten biggest clonotypes.

The source was peripheral blood, collected in a trial of Ad26.COV2.S vaccine versus placebo. This receptor was identified in a person aged 18-65 years who received the Ad26.COV2.S COVID-19 vaccine or a placebo. The chain uses TRBV15 and TRBJ1-5; tentative D gene TRBD1, with 5 bases matching. The nucleotide sequence is given as TGTGCCACCAGCAGAGAGGGGGTATTGACGAGCAATCAGCCCCAGCATTTT. It specifies CATSREGVLTSNQPQHF.